The rows below give T cell receptor beta chains drawn from one sample of a study of human T cells and chemical hapten exposure. TCRdb used MiXCR to reprocess the RACE reads, holding one entry per CDR3 protein. This table has 130,000 or so distinct CDR3 sequences, 9% to 10% appearing once. Source material: whole blood. All receptors come from a male donor in good health. Some clones in this sample may be carry-over from other donors' samples. Each CDR3 is given with its conserved first and last residue. Each record gives: clone size, D gene, V gene, J gene, CDR3 DNA, CDR3 protein. A D gene is named only where the DNA matches it firmly. The size field is filled for only some rows; it gives once, few, many or a size class.

abundance: NA
d_gene: NA
v_gene: TRBV12-3/TRBV12-4
j_gene: TRBJ2-1
CDR3nt: TGTGCCAGCAGCTCAGGGTTGGTAGGGTACAATGAGCAGTTCTTC
CDR3aa: CASSSGLVGYNEQFF

abundance: NA
d_gene: NA
v_gene: TRBV2
j_gene: TRBJ2-3
CDR3nt: TGTGCCAGCAGTCTCCCACGGGGCGGAAGCACAGATACGCAGTATTTT
CDR3aa: CASSLPRGGSTDTQYF

abundance: few
d_gene: NA
v_gene: TRBV29-1
j_gene: TRBJ2-6
CDR3nt: TGCAGCGTTGAAGTAAGGTTAGGATTCTCTGGGGCCAACGTCCTGACTTTC
CDR3aa: CSVEVRLGFSGANVLTF

abundance: NA
d_gene: TRBD2
v_gene: TRBV14
j_gene: TRBJ2-2
CDR3nt: TGTGCCAGCAGTGGACTAGCGCCGAACACCGGGGAGCTGTTTTTT
CDR3aa: CASSGLAPNTGELFF

abundance: NA
d_gene: NA
v_gene: TRBV12-3/TRBV12-4
j_gene: TRBJ2-7
CDR3nt: TGTGCCAGCAGTTTTGGCCTCCACGAGCAGTACTTC
CDR3aa: CASSFGLHEQYF

abundance: many
d_gene: NA
v_gene: TRBV7-9
j_gene: TRBJ1-1
CDR3nt: TGTGCCAGCAGCCTGACCGGGACAGAAGCTTTCTTT
CDR3aa: CASSLTGTEAFF

abundance: few
d_gene: TRBD1
v_gene: TRBV6-5
j_gene: TRBJ1-2
CDR3nt: TGTGCCAGCAGTCCGGGACAGGGAGTCGGTGGCTACACCTTC
CDR3aa: CASSPGQGVGGYTF

abundance: NA
d_gene: NA
v_gene: TRBV5-1
j_gene: TRBJ2-6
CDR3nt: TGCGCCAGCAGCTTGGGCGGGGTAACTGGGGCCAACGTCCTGACTTTC
CDR3aa: CASSLGGVTGANVLTF

abundance: NA
d_gene: NA
v_gene: TRBV12-5
j_gene: TRBJ1-2
CDR3nt: TGTGCTAGTGGTCCCTCGGGCGGGGGCTACACCTTC
CDR3aa: CASGPSGGGYTF

abundance: NA
d_gene: TRBD2
v_gene: TRBV20-1
j_gene: TRBJ2-3
CDR3nt: TGCAGTGCTAGAGGCCTAGGGTCTAGCGGGGGGACAGATACGCAGTATTTT
CDR3aa: CSARGLGSSGGTDTQYF

abundance: many
d_gene: TRBD2
v_gene: TRBV5-1
j_gene: TRBJ2-3
CDR3nt: TGCGCCAGCAGCCCGGGACTAGCGGGGGGCACAGATACGCAGTATTTT
CDR3aa: CASSPGLAGGTDTQYF

abundance: once
d_gene: NA
v_gene: TRBV14
j_gene: TRBJ1-2
CDR3nt: TGTGCCAGCAGCCAAGATGAGGGACGGGACCTTGGCTACACCTTC
CDR3aa: CASSQDEGRDLGYTF

abundance: few
d_gene: NA
v_gene: TRBV2
j_gene: TRBJ1-2
CDR3nt: TGTGCCAGCAGTGACGGGCCCTATCTTGGCTACACCTTC
CDR3aa: CASSDGPYLGYTF

abundance: few
d_gene: TRBD1
v_gene: TRBV27
j_gene: TRBJ2-2
CDR3nt: TGTGCCAGCATTGGGGCGGGACAGGGGGCCGACACCGGGGAGCTGTTTTTT
CDR3aa: CASIGAGQGADTGELFF